This is a list of T cell receptor beta chains from one sample in a study of T cell repertoires in cytomegalovirus infection. Each CDR3 protein gets one entry after TCRdb re-called the reads with MiXCR. The repertoire holds approximately 750,000 distinct CDR3 sequences, with under 40% as singletons. Material: PBMCs. The source of these receptors is a human donor in good health (CMV status not recorded). Some clones in this sample may be carry-over from other donors' samples. Both conserved end residues are part of each CDR3. Fields, in order: V gene, CDR3 protein.

V: TRBV7-8
CDR3: CASSTRGGSYEQYF

V: TRBV7-2
CDR3: CASSLDYAPNSALHF

V: TRBV6-5
CDR3: CASSEDRGRRKGYTF

V: TRBV5-4
CDR3: CASMTGTVPGTQYF

V: TRBV10-3
CDR3: CAISKGMLDYGYTF

V: TRBV10-3
CDR3: CAISGDRRNTGELFF

V: TRBV5-8
CDR3: CASSYSGRHQETQYF

V: TRBV7-9
CDR3: CASSLGHLSSYEQYF

V: TRBV27
CDR3: CASSRDDTDTQYF

V: TRBV7-2
CDR3: CASSLVVVGQGGGNTIYF

V: TRBV24-1
CDR3: CATSELKGLGNEQFF

V: TRBV24-1
CDR3: CATSDPMNTEAFF

V: TRBV6-1
CDR3: CASSEGRMNTEAFF

V: TRBV3-1
CDR3: CASSPRQTLNSPLHF

V: TRBV28
CDR3: CASSWEGGPSEQYF

V: TRBV25-1
CDR3: CASSGQGFQETQYF

V: TRBV20-1
CDR3: CSATPGPRTDTQYF

V: TRBV10-3
CDR3: CAIRRAGGQNTEAFF

V: TRBV3-1
CDR3: CASKGGHEQYF

V: TRBV6-1
CDR3: CASSALRGFATNEKLFF

V: TRBV28
CDR3: CASRPSDRARSGYTF

V: TRBV12-3/TRBV12-4
CDR3: CAGASGRTDTQYF

V: TRBV7-6
CDR3: CASSLDRKGTEAFF

V: TRBV7-2
CDR3: CASSSLWGGFTGELFF

V: TRBV7-6
CDR3: CASSLRSLAGEQFF

V: TRBV15
CDR3: CATNRGNYGYTF

V: TRBV7-2
CDR3: CASSGDRKVYGYTF

V: TRBV4-3
CDR3: CASRPTVGKIGTDTQYF

V: TRBV28
CDR3: CASSVGPSGTESFF

V: TRBV6-5
CDR3: CASSYYGAAQTPGGYTF

V: TRBV7-3
CDR3: CASSPRPGQTRNEQFF

V: TRBV12-3/TRBV12-4
CDR3: CASTGTGNPYNEQFF

V: TRBV27
CDR3: CASSPDLGSYEQYF

V: TRBV20-1
CDR3: CSARDKGQGVNQPQHF

V: TRBV27
CDR3: CASSQTQGYGYTF

V: TRBV7-2
CDR3: CASSLSRAGETQYF

V: TRBV4-2
CDR3: CASSHGPSNTGELFF

V: TRBV7-8
CDR3: CASSLTDSNQPQHF

V: TRBV19
CDR3: CASSPTSGGAETQYF

V: TRBV25-1
CDR3: CASSEQYIGAGRVNEKLFF

V: TRBV10-2
CDR3: CASSEQLGETQYF

V: TRBV28
CDR3: CASSLAGPRNTIYF

V: TRBV27
CDR3: CASSFLGQGRRRPPLHF

V: TRBV28
CDR3: CASSRGIQETQYF

V: TRBV4-1
CDR3: CASSQDRARFYGYTF

V: TRBV6-6
CDR3: CASSSTRTNTEAFF

V: TRBV2
CDR3: CASSDLGQGTSANYGYTF

V: TRBV20-1
CDR3: CSARVHGDRGTQYF

V: TRBV11-2
CDR3: CASSLRGRGTLGTDTQYF

V: TRBV20-1
CDR3: CSADREINNEQFF